Below are 24 T cell receptor beta chains sequenced from a single sample in a study of control samples from healthy donors and cancer patients (dated by TCRdb to the early 2020s). The library was produced with the immunoSEQ multiplex PCR assay. TCRdb mirrors the immuneACCESS table, restricted to in-frame sequences. Some clones are absent from its copies; in checked studies, under half trace to an unresolved V gene, and the reason for the others is unknown. This sample gives 150,000 or so clones in total; roughly 93% of them show up just once. 5.5% to 7.5% of the sample is held by the ten biggest clonotypes. Sequenced sample: blood. These receptors came from a man between 18 and 35 years old in good health.

This rearrangement joins TRBV6-5 to TRBJ1-5; possibly TRBD1 for D (5 bases). V gave up 8 bases and J gave up 6 bases, with 14 bases separating them. The CDR3 spans 13 residues. Germline-derived CDR1 and CDR2 are MNHEY and SVGAGI. CDR3 loop: CASQGRSGQPQHF. The CDR3 DNA is TGTGCCAGCCAGGGACGGTCTGGTCAGCCCCAGCATTTT.

V is TRBV12-2 and J is TRBJ1-3. TRBV12-2 is shown as a pseudogene. The CDR3 runs 10 residues. CDR3: CANSGNTIYF. The DNA for the CDR3 is TGTGCAAATAGTGGAAACACCATATATTTT.

Only a few counts were recorded for this clone. The gene calls are TRBV5-6 and TRBJ1-1; D possibly corresponds to TRBD1 (5 bases). The length of the CDR3 is 12 residues. The V gene lost 1 base and the J gene lost 8 bases, with 9 bases spanning the gap. Germline lookup yields CDR1 SGHDT and CDR2 YYEEEE. The CDR3 region is CASSLLAGEAFF. CDR3 sequence (DNA): TGTGCCAGCAGCTTGTTGGCAGGGGAAGCTTTCTTT.

The chain has TRBV27 and TRBJ1-2; D unclear. The V end lost 0 bases, the J end lost 6 bases, and 14 bases lay between the germline ends. The CDR3 has 15 amino acids. Per germline, CDR1 MNHEY and CDR2 SMNVEV (reference sequence). This CDR3 is CASSLSTVKGNGYTF. CDR3 bases: TGTGCCAGCAGTTTATCCACAGTGAAGGGTAATGGCTACACCTTC.

The V call is TRBV6-5, the J call TRBJ2-1; 7 bases are shared with TRBD2. Germline CDR1 reads MNHEY; CDR2 reads SVGAGI. The CDR3 is made up of 15 amino acids. The junction had 12 bases not matched to a gene; V was cut back by 5 bases and J by 8 bases. For the CDR3, the DNA is TGTGCCAGCAGTCGGGGTCTGGGAGGGACCCATGAGCAGTTCTTC. This translates into CASSRGLGGTHEQFF.

V gene TRBV29-1 combines with J gene TRBJ1-2, with TRBD1 matching over 7 bases. Unmatched junction bases numbered 12, after V lost 4 bases and J lost 7 bases. CDR3 length: 14 residues. Germline V gene sequence: CDR1 SQVTM, CDR2 ANQGSEA. CDR3 residues: CSVGAGQRSGGYTF. In nucleotides, the CDR3 is TGCAGCGTTGGGGCGGGACAGAGGTCAGGTGGCTACACCTTC.

The chain combines TRBV4-2 with TRBJ2-3; 8 bases are a match to TRBD2. V shed 2 bases and J 4 bases; nucleotides not matched to a gene: 17. The CDR3 extends over 19 amino acids. CDR1 is LGHNA, CDR2 YNFKEQ, per germline. The CDR3 sequence is CASSQRGGLSGRGADTQYF. CDR3 in DNA: TGTGCCAGCAGCCAAAGGGGGGGGTTAAGCGGGAGAGGCGCAGATACGCAGTATTTT.

V and J are TRBV29-1 and TRBJ1-1; 7 bases match TRBD1. Trimming at V came to 5 bases and at J to 9 bases, leaving 6 bases not matched to a gene. Per the germline V gene, CDR1 is SQVTM and CDR2 is ANQGSEA. This CDR3 comprises 11 residues. The CDR3 DNA is TGCAGCGTTCACCCGACAGGGAAAGCTTTCTTT. As protein: CSVHPTGKAFF. Looking up the rest from reference TRBV29-1 and TRBJ1-1 gives the full variable domain: SAVISQKPSRDICQRGTSLTIQCQVDSQVTMMFWYRQQPGQSLTLIATANQGSEATYESGFVIDKFPISRPNLTFSTLTVSNMSPEDSSIYLCSVHPTGKAFFGQGTRLTVV.

This chain connects TRBV5-1 to TRBJ1-1; D might be TRBD1 (6 bases). This CDR3 region has 17 residues. CDR1 is SGHRS and CDR2 is YFSETQ in the germline V gene. V dropped 4 bases and J dropped 0 bases, with 19 bases sitting between them. The CDR3 DNA sequence: TGCGCCAGCAGCCCGGGGGGGCTGACGTCGATGAACACTGAAGCTTTCTTT. Amino acids: CASSPGGLTSMNTEAFF.

The rearrangement joins TRBV9 to TRBJ2-1; D is unresolved. The CDR3 extends over 11 amino acids. V gave up 0 bases and J gave up 8 bases, with 3 bases separating them. Germline assignment: CDR1 SGDLS and CDR2 YYNGEE. CDR3 sequence (DNA): TGTGCCAGCAGCGTAGGTTATGAGCAGTTCTTC. This codes for CASSVGYEQFF.

This chain uses TRBV14 with TRBJ1-2, with D possibly being TRBD1 (5 bases). V lost 1 base to trimming and J lost 4 bases, with 10 bases between them. Germline V lookup: CDR1 SGHDN, CDR2 FVKESK. The CDR3 sequence is 14 residues long. This CDR3 reads CASSQGRRGYGYTF. CDR3 DNA sequence: TGTGCCAGCAGCCAAGGTCGAAGGGGCTATGGCTACACCTTC.

CDR3 sequence: CAWSDVQFNQPQHF. The DNA for the CDR3 is TGTGCCTGGAGTGATGTTCAGTTTAATCAGCCCCAGCATTTT. The J gene is TRBJ1-5, the V gene TRBV30; no reliable D call. The length of the CDR3 is 14 residues. With 1 base removed from V and 4 bases from J, the gap between germline ends came to 11 bases. Germline-derived CDR1 and CDR2 are GTSNPN and SVGIG (reference sequence). The whole variable domain, filled in from reference TRBV30 and TRBJ1-5, reads SQTIHQWPATLVQPVGSPLSLECTVEGTSNPNLYWYRQAAGRGLQLLFYSVGIGQISSEVPQNLSASRPQDRQFILSSKKLLLSDSGFYLCAWSDVQFNQPQHFGDGTRLSIL.

The genes are TRBV5-1 and TRBJ1-2; 8 positions agree with TRBD1. CDR1 and CDR2 (germline): SGHRS, YFSETQ. V lost 2 bases and J lost 2; bases outside the gene matches: 2. This CDR3 comprises 14 residues. For the CDR3, the DNA is TGCGCCAGCAGCTTTAGGACAGGGAACTATGGCTACACCTTC. Translating gives CASSFRTGNYGYTF.

This sequence joins TRBV7-9 and TRBJ2-3, with 9 bases that match TRBD1. V gave up 9 bases and J gave up 4 bases; unmatched junction bases: 23. From germline, CDR1 is SEHNR and CDR2 FQNEAQ (reference sequence). CDR3 size: 19 residues. The CDR3 coding sequence is TGTGCCAGTTTACCCCCGGGACAGGGCAATTCCTTAGGACCAGATACGCAGTATTTT. It codes for CASLPPGQGNSLGPDTQYF.

This sequence joins TRBV19 and TRBJ1-6; no firm D call. Germline CDR1 LNHDA, CDR2 SQIVND (reference sequence). The CDR3 has 17 amino acids. V lost 3 bases, J lost 0 bases, and 12 bases lay in between. The CDR3 sequence is CASSIRRISSYNSPLHF. CDR3 nucleotides: TGTGCCAGTAGTATCCGGCGCATCAGCTCCTATAATTCACCCCTCCACTTT.

This chain connects TRBV5-6 to TRBJ1-2; D not certain. This CDR3 spans 16 amino acids. CDR1 is SGHDT, CDR2 YYEEEE, per germline. Deletions cut 2 bases from V and 8 bases from J, with 22 bases between. CDR3 region: CASSFQRPQVGYGYTF. The CDR3 DNA reads as TGTGCCAGCAGCTTCCAGCGGCCCCAAGTAGGGTACGGCTACACCTTC.

This chain joins TRBV5-4 and TRBJ1-1, with 7 bases identical to TRBD1. CDR3 length equals 18 residues. Germline values: CDR1 SGHNT, CDR2 YYREEE (reference sequence). Trimming cost V 3 bases and J 1 base; bases outside gene matches: 15. CDR3 coding DNA: TGTGCCAGCAGCTACGGACAGGCGGGAACCACTTCGAACACTGAAGCTTTCTTT. Amino acid sequence: CASSYGQAGTTSNTEAFF.

The J gene is TRBJ2-7, the V gene TRBV28, with TRBD1 matching 10 bases. This CDR3 spans 17 amino acids. CDR1 and CDR2 from the germline V gene are MDHEN and SYDVKM. V was clipped by 2 bases and J by 3 bases; unmatched bases: 10. CDR3 sequence: CASSLTLPRDRGYEQYF. The CDR3, as DNA: TGTGCCAGCAGTTTAACCCTCCCGCGGGACAGGGGCTACGAGCAGTACTTC.

The J gene is TRBJ2-1, the V gene TRBV9; 8 bases are a match to TRBD1. The CDR3 is made up of 17 amino acids. After removal of 3 bases from V and 3 bases from J, the junction contained 11 bases not matched to a gene. Germline V gene lookup returns CDR1 SGDLS and CDR2 YYNGEE. As DNA, the CDR3 is TGTGCCAGCAGCGCGTACACCCGGACAGGGAGCTACAATGAGCAGTTCTTC. This encodes CASSAYTRTGSYNEQFF.

The chain employs TRBV12-3 or TRBV12-4 and TRBJ2-3; 9 positions match TRBD2. This CDR3 is 12 amino acids long. V lost 3 bases to trimming and J lost 14 bases; unmatched junction nucleotides: 6. Here the CDR3 DNA reads TGTGCCAGCAGTTTTATGGCGGGGGGGGTGTATTTT. Translating it yields CASSFMAGGVYF.

With respect to this clone: Within the sample, other DNA sequences also encode this same CDR3. The chain links TRBV19 to TRBJ1-6, with 7 bases matching TRBD1. Germline V gives CDR1 LNHDA, CDR2 SQIVND (reference sequence). The CDR3 has 15 residues. V shed 2 bases and J 7 bases; nucleotides not matched to a gene: 5. The CDR3 sequence: CASSIRDSDNSPLHF. The CDR3 region has the DNA TGTGCCAGTAGTATAAGGGACAGCGACAATTCACCCCTCCACTTT.

J is TRBJ2-2 and V is TRBV16; no clear D gene. This CDR3 is 14 amino acids long. Germline values: CDR1 KGHSY, CDR2 FQNENV. The V end lost 2 bases, the J end lost 6 bases, and 10 bases lay between the germline ends. CDR3 amino acids: CASSQNSVAGELFF. CDR3 in DNA: TGTGCCAGCAGCCAAAACTCGGTGGCCGGGGAGCTGTTTTTT.

The chain couples TRBV7-9 to TRBJ1-1; weak D call: TRBD1 (5 bases). The germline gives CDR1 SEHNR, CDR2 FQNEAQ (reference sequence). V gave up 0 bases and J gave up 10 bases, with 15 bases separating them. This CDR3 region has 14 residues. CDR3 in amino acids: CASSLALRGAGAFF. The CDR3 DNA sequence: TGTGCCAGCAGCTTAGCGCTAAGGGGCGCAGGAGCTTTCTTT.

The V and J genes are TRBV18 and TRBJ2-4, with D perhaps matching TRBD2 (6 bases). The germline V gene has CDR1 KGHSH and CDR2 LQKENI. V was shortened by 0 bases and J by 0 bases, with 12 bases between the two germline ends. The CDR3 loop spans 17 amino acids. The CDR3 sequence is CASSPPLEGLAKNIQYF. CDR3 DNA: TGTGCCAGCTCACCACCGTTAGAGGGACTAGCCAAAAACATTCAGTACTTC.